This T cell receptor beta chain was recovered during a study of blood T cell repertoires in COVID-19. Study summary: Collection of acute and convalescent COVID-19 samples took place in the United States, Italy and Spain. T cells, B-cell-depleted T cells, or PBMCs provided the cDNA or gDNA that served as material.

Original processing notes: Scientists estimated how many nucleated cells there were by amplifying reference gene primers. Assay: immunoSEQ multiplex PCR; the TCRdb copy retains only in-frame clones and omits some. V, J and clone size are taken as reported in that table, and D and trimming were inferred from the DNA itself. The repertoire holds some 93,000 clones, with approximately 89% as singletons. CDR1 LNHDA and CDR2 SQIVND come from the germline V gene (reference sequence). V gave up 7 bases and J gave up 3 bases, with 12 bases separating them. The CDR3 loop spans 13 amino acids. Input material: peripheral blood. This chain links TRBV19 with TRBJ1-1; D is unresolved. This receptor was obtained from a man between 50 and 59 years old with acute or convalescent COVID-19. The CDR3 nucleotides are TGTGCCAGTACGCGGGGTTTGGACACTGAAGCTTTCTTT. Translated, it gives CASTRGLDTEAFF. Variable domain in full (rest from reference TRBV19 and TRBJ1-1): DGGITQSPKYLFRKEGQNVTLSCEQNLNHDAMYWYRQDPGQGLRLIYYSQIVNDFQKGDIAEGYSVSREKKESFPLTVTSAQKNPTAFYLCASTRGLDTEAFFGQGTRLTVV.